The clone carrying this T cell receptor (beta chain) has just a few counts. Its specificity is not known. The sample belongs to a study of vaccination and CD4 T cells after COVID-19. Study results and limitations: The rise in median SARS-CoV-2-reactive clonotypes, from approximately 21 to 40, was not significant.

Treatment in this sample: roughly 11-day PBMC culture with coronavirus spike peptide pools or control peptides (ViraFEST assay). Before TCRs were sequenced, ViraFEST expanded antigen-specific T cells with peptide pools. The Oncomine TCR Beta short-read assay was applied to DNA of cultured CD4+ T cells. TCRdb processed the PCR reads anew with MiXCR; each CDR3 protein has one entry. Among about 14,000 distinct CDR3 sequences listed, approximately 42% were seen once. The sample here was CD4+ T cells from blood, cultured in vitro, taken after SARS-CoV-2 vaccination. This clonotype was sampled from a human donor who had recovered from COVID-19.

CDR3 bases: TGTGCCATCAGTGAGGAGGGGATTGAAGCTTTCTTT. It is translated as CAISEEGIEAFF. The rearrangement joins TRBV10-3 to TRBJ1-1, with a weak D call TRBD1 (5 bases). Germline-derived CDR1 and CDR2 are ENHRY and SYGVKD. The CDR3 totals 12 residues. V dropped 2 bases and J dropped 7 bases, with 8 bases sitting between them.